This T cell receptor (beta chain) stems from a study of beta chain features in type 1 diabetes. Study-wide context: The examined sorted cells totaled under 120 million across samples. Overall study findings and caveats: TCRB CDR3 length was moderately but significantly reduced in all four CD4+ subsets of Type 1 diabetes patients. Whether TCRB rearrangement is influenced by HLA type was left unresolved in this analysis.

Germline V lookup: CDR1 SEHNR, CDR2 FQNEAQ (reference sequence). The CDR3 totals 15 residues. The V end was cut by 0 bases, the J end by 4 bases, with 11 bases between. This clone was seen only a few times. The antigen remains unidentified. Sequencing targeted expressed TCRB transcripts, as all isolated RNA had been reverse transcribed. There were 3.4 million or so reads on average in the naive, central memory and regulatory T cell samples. Method: immunoSEQ multiplex PCR; TCRdb's copy keeps in-frame clones and lacks some. Of 300,000 to 350,000 clones listed, approximately 9.9% were seen once; the top ten hold approximately 1%.

The clonotype was recovered from a man aged 25-45 years with type 1 diabetes. The sequencing sample was made of central memory CD4+ T cells from blood. J is TRBJ2-3 and V is TRBV7-9, with TRBD2 as a possible D gene (5 bases). CDR3 coding DNA: TGTGCCAGCAGCTTAGCGGCGGGTCTGGCAGATACGCAGTATTTT. This sequence encodes CASSLAAGLADTQYF.